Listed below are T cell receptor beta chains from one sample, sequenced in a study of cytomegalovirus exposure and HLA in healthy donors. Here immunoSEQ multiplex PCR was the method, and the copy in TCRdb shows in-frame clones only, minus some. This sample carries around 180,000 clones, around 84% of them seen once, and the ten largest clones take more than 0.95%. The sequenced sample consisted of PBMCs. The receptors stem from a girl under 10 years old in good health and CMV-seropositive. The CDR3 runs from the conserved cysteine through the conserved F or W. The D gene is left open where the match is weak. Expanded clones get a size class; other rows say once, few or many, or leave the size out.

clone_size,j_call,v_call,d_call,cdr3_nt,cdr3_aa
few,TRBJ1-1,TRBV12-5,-,TGTGCTAGTGGTTTGGCCCTTATGAACACTGAAGCTTTCTTT,CASGLALMNTEAFF
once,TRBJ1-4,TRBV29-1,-,TGCGGCGTTGAACTGACTAGTAGAGAAAAACTGTTTTTT,CGVELTSREKLFF
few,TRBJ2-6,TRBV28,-,TGTGCCAGCAGTCATCTGGCAACTGGGGCCAACGTCCTGACTTTC,CASSHLATGANVLTF
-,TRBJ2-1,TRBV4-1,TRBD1,TGCGCCAGCAGCCAGGAACCGGGACAGGGCTACAATGAGCAGTTCTTC,CASSQEPGQGYNEQFF
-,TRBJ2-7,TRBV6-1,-,TGTGCCAGCAGTGAGGGAGGCGAGCAGTACTTC,CASSEGGEQYF
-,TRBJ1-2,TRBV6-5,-,TGTGCCAGCAGTCCTCGAGGACAGTTGGATGGCTACACCTTC,CASSPRGQLDGYTF
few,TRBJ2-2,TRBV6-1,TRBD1,TGTGCCAGCAGTGCCCAAACAGGGGCGAACACCGGGGAGCTGTTTTTT,CASSAQTGANTGELFF
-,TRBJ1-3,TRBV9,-,TGTGCCAGCAGCGTTATGGAAAACAGTTTCAGCTCTGGAAACACCATATATTTT,CASSVMENSFSSGNTIYF
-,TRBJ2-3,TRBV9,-,TGTGCCAGCAGCGTTTCCCCCCTCGGCACAGATACGCAGTATTTT,CASSVSPLGTDTQYF
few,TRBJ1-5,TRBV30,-,TGTGCCTGGAGTGACGGTCCGGGTTCCGATCAGCCCCAGCATTTT,CAWSDGPGSDQPQHF
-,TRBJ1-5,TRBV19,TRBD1,TGTGCCAGTGGGACCGGACAGGCGATAAGGGGGCCCCAGCATTTT,CASGTGQAIRGPQHF
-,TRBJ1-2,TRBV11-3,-,TGTGCCAGCAGCTTAGATGGGGCCGATACTAACTATGGCTACACCTTC,CASSLDGADTNYGYTF
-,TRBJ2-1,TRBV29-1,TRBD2,TGCAGCGTTGGGCGGGGGGTCCGCGAGCAGTTCTTC,CSVGRGVREQFF
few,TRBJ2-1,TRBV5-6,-,TGTGCCAGCAGCGCCGCGGGCCCCTTGCAGTTCTTC,CASSAAGPLQFF
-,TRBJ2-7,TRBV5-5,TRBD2,TGTGCCAGCATCCCGGGGGGGGGCATCGAGCAGTACTTC,CASIPGGGIEQYF
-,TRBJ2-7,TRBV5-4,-,TGTGCCAGCAGCTTGGGGGGACTTTTTCTGGGGGAGCAGTACTTC,CASSLGGLFLGEQYF
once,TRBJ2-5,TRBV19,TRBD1,TGTGCCAGTAGTTACCCCGGGACAGGGAAAGAGACCCAGTACTTC,CASSYPGTGKETQYF
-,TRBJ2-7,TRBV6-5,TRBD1,TGTGCCACCTGTACAGGGGGCAGCTCCTACGAGCAGTACTTC,CATCTGGSSYEQYF
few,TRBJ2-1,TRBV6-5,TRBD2,TGTGCCAGCAGTTACGAGTTAGCGGGAGATGAGCAGTTCTTC,CASSYELAGDEQFF
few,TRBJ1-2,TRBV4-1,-,TGCGCCAGCAGCCAACTGCACGGGGGGGAGGTCCACACCTTC,CASSQLHGGEVHTF
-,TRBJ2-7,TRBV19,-,TGTGCCCAAACAACGCAGCGGACCTACGAGCAGTACTTC,CAQTTQRTYEQYF
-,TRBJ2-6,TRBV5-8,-,TGTGCCAGCAGCTACCCAGGGAGGCGGGCCAACGTCCTGACTTTC,CASSYPGRRANVLTF
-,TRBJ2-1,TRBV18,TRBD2,TGTGCCAGCTCACTCCGGGACACCCCCGGGACTAGGACGTACAATGAGCAGTTCTTC,CASSLRDTPGTRTYNEQFF
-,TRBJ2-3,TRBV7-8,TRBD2,TGTGCCAGCAGCTACTTCCGACTAGCGAGCACAGATACGCAGTATTTT,CASSYFRLASTDTQYF
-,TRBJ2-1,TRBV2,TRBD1,TGTGCCAGCAGCTACGAAGGGACAGGGTACAATGAGCAGTTCTTC,CASSYEGTGYNEQFF
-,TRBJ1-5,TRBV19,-,TGTGCCAGTAGCCGAGGACAGTCCACCTATAGCAATCAGCCCCAGCATTTT,CASSRGQSTYSNQPQHF
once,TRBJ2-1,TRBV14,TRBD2,TGTGCCAGCAGCCAAGAACAGGCTAGCGGGAGTAGTGAGCAGTTCTTC,CASSQEQASGSSEQFF
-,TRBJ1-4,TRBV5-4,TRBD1,TGTGCCAGCAGGCGACAGGGGGCAACTAGTGAAAAACTGTTTTTT,CASRRQGATSEKLFF